One sample yielded the 21 T cell receptor beta chains listed below, sequenced in a study of blood T cell repertoires in COVID-19. The protocol was immunoSEQ multiplex PCR, while the TCRdb copy is restricted to in-frame clones and leaves out a portion. The sample consists of about 50,000 clones, about 86% of them appearing once. The specimen sequenced was peripheral blood. These receptors were obtained from a man older than 75 with active COVID-19.

The rearrangement joins TRBV28 to TRBJ1-6; D is perhaps TRBD1 (6 bases). CDR1 and CDR2 from the germline V gene are MDHEN and SYDVKM. The CDR3 covers 14 residues. Trimming shortened V by 7 bases and J by 8 bases, and 15 bases separated the two germline ends. CDR3 in DNA: TGTGCCAGCATTAAGGGAGGGGGGTATTCACCCCTCCACTTT. This sequence encodes CASIKGGGYSPLHF.

The table lists this clone with a few counts. This chain connects TRBV11-2 to TRBJ1-1; D is ambiguous. CDR3 length: 15 amino acids. Germline-derived CDR1 and CDR2 are SGHAT and FQNNGV. Trimming stripped 0 bases from V and 8 bases from J, with 16 bases between. The CDR3 DNA reads as TGTGCCAGCAGCTTAGATGGCGCCGGACTCTCCGAAGCTTTCTTT. Protein: CASSLDGAGLSEAFF.

The chain recombines TRBV2 with TRBJ2-1, with 9 positions matching TRBD2. Trimming cost V 7 bases and J 3 bases; bases outside gene matches: 4. Per the germline V gene, CDR1 is SNHLY and CDR2 is FYNNEI. The CDR3 is 14 residues long. The CDR3 protein is CASNGLASYNEQFF. The CDR3 bases are TGTGCCAGCAATGGACTAGCGAGCTACAATGAGCAGTTCTTC.

Turning to this clone: Germline is not matched at one junction end, which may reflect a read error. The rearrangement links TRBV3-1 (or the pseudogene TRBV3-2) to TRBJ2-7; 8 bases are shared with TRBD1. There are 10 residues in the CDR3. The V gene's germline CDR1 is LGHDT and CDR2 YNNKEL (reference sequence). CDR3 loop: CASSRGTGRF. The CDR3 bases are TGTGCCAGCAGCCGGGGGACAGGCAGGTTC.

The chain employs TRBV18 and TRBJ1-5; D not resolved. The germline CDR1 and CDR2 sequences are KGHSH and LQKENI. This CDR3 has 16 residues. Between the trimmed V and J ends, which lost 2 bases and 2 bases, there was a span of 13 bases. CDR3 DNA sequence: TGTGCCAGCTCACCAGCTCGGACTTCGGGCAATCAGCCCCAGCATTTT. Protein sequence: CASSPARTSGNQPQHF.

A note on this clone: It may be a read error: a sequence one base away is much more abundant. In DNA, the CDR3 is TGTGCCAGCAGCCGACAGGGACTAGCGGGAGGGCCGACTAGCACAGATACGCAGTATTTT. Its protein is CASSRQGLAGGPTSTDTQYF. The V call is TRBV14, the J call TRBJ2-3; TRBD2 matches at 16 bases. Trimming removed 4 bases from V and 0 bases from J; junction bases left unmatched: 10. This CDR3 is built from 20 residues. The germline gives CDR1 SGHDN, CDR2 FVKESK.

The chain joins TRBV9 to TRBJ2-1; 8 nucleotides match TRBD2. The CDR3 runs to 18 residues. Germline lookup yields CDR1 SGDLS and CDR2 YYNGEE. Trimming cost V 6 bases and J 0 bases; bases outside gene matches: 14. CDR3 DNA sequence: TGTGCCAGCACCCGCGGGGTAGGCGGGGGGAGCTCCTACAATGAGCAGTTCTTC. It is translated as CASTRGVGGGSSYNEQFF.

The gene calls are TRBV9 and TRBJ2-3; D uncertain. CDR1 and CDR2 from the germline V gene are SGDLS and YYNGEE. The CDR3 runs 13 residues. V was pared by 0 bases and J by 2 bases, with 4 bases between. The CDR3, as DNA: TGTGCCAGCAGCGTAGCCTTCACAGATACGCAGTATTTT. Its translation: CASSVAFTDTQYF.

The chain carries TRBV13 and TRBJ2-3; TRBD2 matches at 10 bases. Germline V gene sequence: CDR1 PRHDT, CDR2 FYEKMQ (reference sequence). CDR3 size: 16 residues. Trimming at V came to 6 bases and at J to 6 bases, leaving 12 bases not matched to a gene. CDR3 loop: CASRRTSGKIADTQYF. CDR3 DNA sequence: TGTGCCAGCAGGCGAACTAGCGGGAAGATTGCGGATACGCAGTATTTT.

The chain is built from TRBV27 and TRBJ2-2, with TRBD2 matching 9 bases. The CDR3 contains 17 residues. With V trimmed by 5 bases and J by 0 bases, 7 bases remained unmatched. Germline CDR1 and CDR2: MNHEY and SMNVEV (reference sequence). CDR3 sequence reads: CASSPSGVVSNTGELFF. CDR3 nucleotide sequence: TGTGCCAGCAGTCCTAGCGGGGTCGTTTCGAACACCGGGGAGCTGTTTTTT.

The J gene is TRBJ1-1, the V gene TRBV3-1 (or the pseudogene TRBV3-2); possible D gene TRBD1, 5 bases. With 9 bases removed from V and 5 bases from J, the gap between germline ends came to 19 bases. The germline V gene has CDR1 LGHDT and CDR2 YNNKEL (reference sequence). CDR3 length: 14 residues. The CDR3 nucleotides are TGTGCCAGTGAGGTAGGGGCGGGGAGGACTGAAGCTTTCTTT. Amino acid sequence: CASEVGAGRTEAFF.

CDR3 DNA sequence: TGTGCCAGCAGTTTGACAGGGGAGGCTGAAAAACTGTTTTTT. It encodes CASSLTGEAEKLFF. This chain joins TRBV6-5 and TRBJ1-4; 8 nucleotides align to TRBD1. Germline loops: CDR1 MNHEY, CDR2 SVGAGI. V was pared by 4 bases and J by 7 bases, with 5 bases of the junction left unmatched. CDR3 size: 14 residues.

The V call is TRBV4-1, the J call TRBJ1-2; the D gene is possibly TRBD1 (5 bases). Per germline, CDR1 MGHRA and CDR2 YSYEKL. V shed 2 bases and J shed 0 bases, with 13 bases lying between them. This CDR3 spans 16 amino acids. The CDR3 DNA follows: TGCGCCAGCAGCCAATGGGGCGCAGGGCCTAACTATGGCTACACCTTC. It encodes CASSQWGAGPNYGYTF.

V is TRBV11-2 and J is TRBJ2-7; D is undetermined. The CDR3 covers 14 residues. Germline V CDR1 and CDR2: SGHAT, FQNNGV. Deletions cut 6 bases from V and 2 bases from J, with 14 bases between. The CDR3, as DNA: TGTGCCAGCAGGCTACCGGGTCTACCCTACGAGCAGTACTTC. As protein: CASRLPGLPYEQYF.

This clone has only one observation. This sequence joins TRBV7-2 and TRBJ2-3, with 11 bases aligning to TRBD2. CDR1 SGHTA and CDR2 FQGNSA come from the germline V gene. V gave up 1 base and J gave up 2 bases; unmatched junction bases: 2. The CDR3 sequence is 16 residues long. The CDR3, as DNA: TGTGCCAGCAGCTTAGGGACTAGCGGGCACACAGATACGCAGTATTTT. Translating gives CASSLGTSGHTDTQYF.

This chain uses TRBV5-1 with TRBJ2-7, with 7 bases aligning to TRBD1. The germline V gene has CDR1 SGHRS and CDR2 YFSETQ. The CDR3 spans 15 residues. The V gene end was trimmed by 0 bases and the J gene end by 4 bases; junction bases not matched to a gene: 7. The CDR3: CASSLVGQQPYEQYF. CDR3 nucleotide sequence: TGCGCCAGCAGCTTGGTGGGACAGCAACCTTACGAGCAGTACTTC.

CDR3 sequence: CASSFGQWNTEAFF. For the CDR3, the DNA is TGTGCCAGCAGCTTCGGACAATGGAACACTGAAGCTTTCTTT. The V gene is TRBV11-2, the J gene TRBJ1-1; D is perhaps TRBD1 (5 bases). Germline assignment: CDR1 SGHAT and CDR2 FQNNGV. This CDR3 is built from 14 residues. The V and J ends lost 3 bases and 1 base respectively, with 9 bases between them.

The J gene is TRBJ2-6, the V gene TRBV19, with 10 bases lining up with TRBD2. V lost 2 bases, J lost 0 bases, and 7 bases stayed unmatched. Germline CDR1 LNHDA, CDR2 SQIVND (reference sequence). The CDR3 sequence is 19 residues long. The CDR3 DNA reads as TGTGCCAGTAGTATACCTCTAGCGGGAGCCCTCTCTGGGGCCAACGTCCTGACTTTC. This codes for CASSIPLAGALSGANVLTF.

The chain employs TRBV19 and TRBJ1-1; D possibly corresponds to TRBD1 (6 bases). The germline V gene encodes CDR1 LNHDA and CDR2 SQIVND (reference sequence). V lost 4 bases and J 0 bases, leaving 9 bases between the germline ends. This CDR3 has 14 amino acids. The CDR3 nucleotides read TGTGCCAGTAGTAAACAGGGTGTGAACACTGAAGCTTTCTTT. Protein product: CASSKQGVNTEAFF.

This clone was found a few times. V gene TRBV7-2 combines with J gene TRBJ1-1, with D maybe TRBD1 (6 bases). The CDR3 has 16 amino acids. Trimming shortened V by 4 bases and J by 0 bases, and 15 bases separated the two germline ends. Germline lookup yields CDR1 SGHTA and CDR2 FQGNSA. The CDR3 reads CASSSDRPGMNTEAFF. In nucleotides, the CDR3 is TGTGCCAGCAGCTCAGACAGGCCCGGGATGAACACTGAAGCTTTCTTT.

The chain is built from TRBV25-1 and TRBJ2-2; a possible D gene is TRBD1 (5 bases). Germline V CDR1 and CDR2: MGHDK, SYGVNS. Trimming cost V 3 bases and J 4 bases, with 9 bases left between them. The CDR3 consists of 14 residues. CDR3 in DNA: TGTGCCAGCAGTGACAGGGTTTCCACCGGGGAGCTGTTTTTT. As protein: CASSDRVSTGELFF.